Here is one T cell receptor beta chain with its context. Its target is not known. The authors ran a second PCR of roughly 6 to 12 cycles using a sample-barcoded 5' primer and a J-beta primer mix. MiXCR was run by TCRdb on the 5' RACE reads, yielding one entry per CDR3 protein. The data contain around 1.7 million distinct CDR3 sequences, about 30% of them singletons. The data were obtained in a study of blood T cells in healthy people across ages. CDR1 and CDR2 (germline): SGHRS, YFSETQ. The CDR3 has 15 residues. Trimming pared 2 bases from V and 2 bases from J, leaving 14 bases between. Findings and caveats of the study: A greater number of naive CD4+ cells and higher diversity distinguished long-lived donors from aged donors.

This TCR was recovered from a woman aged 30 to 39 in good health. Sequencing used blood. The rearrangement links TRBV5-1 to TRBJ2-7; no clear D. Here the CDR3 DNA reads TGCGCCAGCAGCTTAGCCGGTGAGGCAGCCTACGAGCAGTACTTC. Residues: CASSLAGEAAYEQYF.